This entry lists 6 T cell receptor beta chains sequenced from one sample in a study of blood T cell repertoires in COVID-19. Sequencing used immunoSEQ multiplex PCR; TCRdb keeps in-frame clones, though not all of them. This table holds about 270,000 clones, roughly nine tenths found once. The sample consisted of PBMCs or T cells enriched from blood (not recorded which). The source is a woman aged 18-29 years who had recovered from COVID-19.

This clone was found a few times. The sample holds other DNA sequences that translate to the same CDR3. V gene TRBV7-9 combines with J gene TRBJ1-2; 8 bases match TRBD1. The CDR3 has 12 residues. Losses at the gene ends were 5 bases for V and 6 bases for J; bases not matched to a gene: 2. Germline-derived CDR1 and CDR2 are SEHNR and FQNEAQ (reference sequence). CDR3 nucleotide sequence: TGTGCCAGCAGCCTGACAGGGGATGGCTACACCTTC. Translation gives CASSLTGDGYTF.

V is TRBV7-5 and J is TRBJ2-7; the DNA was not used to check the table's D call, TRBD2. TRBV7-5 is annotated as a pseudogene. The CDR3 is 20 amino acids. The CDR3 nucleotides read TGTGCCAGAAGCCCCCGTCGAATAGCGGGGGGGCGGTACGGCATCCACGAGCAGTACTTC. Protein: CARSPRRIAGGRYGIHEQYF.

The CDR3 DNA follows: TGTGCCAGCAGCCCCCCCCAGGGTTTTGAGCAGTTCTTC. Translating it yields CASSPPQGFEQFF. This chain joins TRBV27 and TRBJ2-1; D is perhaps TRBD1 (5 bases). CDR3 length: 13 residues. The V gene lost 6 bases and the J gene lost 9 bases, with 15 bases spanning the gap. From germline, CDR1 is MNHEY and CDR2 SMNVEV (reference sequence).

The chain links TRBV24-1 to TRBJ2-3; D possibly corresponds to TRBD1 (5 bases). The CDR3 runs to 16 residues. Per germline, CDR1 KGHDR and CDR2 SFDVKD. V gave up 3 bases and J gave up 2 bases, with 14 bases separating them. The chain's CDR3 is CATSDGAMKTTDTQYF. In DNA form, the CDR3 reads TGTGCCACCAGTGATGGGGCCATGAAAACCACAGATACGCAGTATTTT.

This clone was observed at least ten times. This chain joins TRBV6-5 and TRBJ1-5, with D possibly matching TRBD1 (6 bases). In germline, CDR1 is MNHEY, CDR2 SVGAGI. The CDR3 runs 15 residues. V lost 5 bases, J lost 3 bases, and 14 bases lay in between. The CDR3 bases are TGTGCCAGCAGTCCGACAACAGGGAACAATCAGCCCCAGCATTTT. Translated: CASSPTTGNNQPQHF.

This sequence joins TRBV5-4 and TRBJ2-3; 8 positions match TRBD2. The CDR3 has 16 residues. The V gene end was trimmed by 0 bases and the J gene end by 1 base; junction bases not matched to a gene: 4. From germline, CDR1 is SGHNT and CDR2 YYREEE (reference sequence). Written as DNA, the CDR3 is TGTGCCAGCAGCTTGGGATATAGCGGGGGCACAGATACGCAGTATTTT. Amino acids: CASSLGYSGGTDTQYF.